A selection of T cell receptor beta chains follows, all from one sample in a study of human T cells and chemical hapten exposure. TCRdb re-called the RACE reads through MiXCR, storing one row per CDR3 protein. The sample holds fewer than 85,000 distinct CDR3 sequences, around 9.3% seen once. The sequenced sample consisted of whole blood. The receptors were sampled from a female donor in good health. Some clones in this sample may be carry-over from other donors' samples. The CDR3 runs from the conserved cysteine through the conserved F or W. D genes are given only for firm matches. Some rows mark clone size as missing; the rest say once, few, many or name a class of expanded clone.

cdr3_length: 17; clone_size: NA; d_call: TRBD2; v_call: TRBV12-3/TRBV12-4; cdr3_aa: CASSGLAGARSTDTQYF
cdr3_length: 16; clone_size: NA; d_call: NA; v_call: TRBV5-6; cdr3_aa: CASSQPFRRTPGPLHF
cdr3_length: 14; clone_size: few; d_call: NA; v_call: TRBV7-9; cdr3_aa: CASSLGVGLGPQHF
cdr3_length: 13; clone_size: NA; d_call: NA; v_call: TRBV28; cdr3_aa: CASRKRDLDTQYF
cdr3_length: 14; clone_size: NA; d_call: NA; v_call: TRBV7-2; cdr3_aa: CASSLGLDTDTQYF
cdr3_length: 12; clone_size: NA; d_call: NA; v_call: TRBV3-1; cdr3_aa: CASSQLQDYYTF
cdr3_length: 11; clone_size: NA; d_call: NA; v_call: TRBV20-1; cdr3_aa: CSASRGGEQYF
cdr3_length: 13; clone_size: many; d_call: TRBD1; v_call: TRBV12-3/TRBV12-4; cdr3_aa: CASSYRGKETQYF
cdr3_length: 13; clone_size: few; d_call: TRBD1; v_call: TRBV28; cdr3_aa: CASLRTGWSEQYF
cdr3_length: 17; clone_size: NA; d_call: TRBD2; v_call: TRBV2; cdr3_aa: CASSTSNPGLAGGEQFF
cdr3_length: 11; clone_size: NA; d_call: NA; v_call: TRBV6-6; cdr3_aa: CASSTRTGLAF
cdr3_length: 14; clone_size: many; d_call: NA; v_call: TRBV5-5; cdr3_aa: CASSSSAVGQPQHF
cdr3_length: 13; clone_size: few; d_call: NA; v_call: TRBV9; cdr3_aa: CASSGTAVDGYTF
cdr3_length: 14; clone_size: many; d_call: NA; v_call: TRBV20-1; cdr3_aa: CSARDFRGKTEAFF
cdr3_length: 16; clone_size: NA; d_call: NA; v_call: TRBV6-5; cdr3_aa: CASSYSGRARDTEAFF
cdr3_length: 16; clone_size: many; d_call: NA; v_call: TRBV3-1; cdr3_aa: CASSQGAGAGNYGYTF
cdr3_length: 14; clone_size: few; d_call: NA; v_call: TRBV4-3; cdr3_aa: CASSQPDRPDTQYF
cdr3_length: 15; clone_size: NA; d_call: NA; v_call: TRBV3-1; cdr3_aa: CASRETPKAVSGYTF
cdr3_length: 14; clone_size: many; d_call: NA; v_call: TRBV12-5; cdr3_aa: CASGLVRYTDTQYF
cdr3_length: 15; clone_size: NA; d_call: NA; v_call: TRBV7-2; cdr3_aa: CASSIDNKVRTEAFF
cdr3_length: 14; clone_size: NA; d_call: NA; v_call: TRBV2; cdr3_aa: CASSTARTTDTQYF
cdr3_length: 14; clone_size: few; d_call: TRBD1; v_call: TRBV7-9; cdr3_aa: CASSPNDRVYEQYF
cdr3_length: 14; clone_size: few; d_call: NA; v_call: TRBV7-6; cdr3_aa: CASSPGARFDTQYF
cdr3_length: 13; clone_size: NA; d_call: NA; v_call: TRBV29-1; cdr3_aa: CSVLSRGPGELFF
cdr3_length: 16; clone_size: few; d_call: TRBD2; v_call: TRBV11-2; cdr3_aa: CASSLRGAFEHYEQYF
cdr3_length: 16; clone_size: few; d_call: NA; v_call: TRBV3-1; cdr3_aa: CASSRFPRGGDEKLFF
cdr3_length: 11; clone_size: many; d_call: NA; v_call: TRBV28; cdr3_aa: CASLNDYEQYF
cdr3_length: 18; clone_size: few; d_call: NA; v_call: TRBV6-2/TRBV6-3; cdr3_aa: CASSYSLSSGLSNQPQHF
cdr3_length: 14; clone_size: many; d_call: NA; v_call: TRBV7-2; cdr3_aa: CASSSAPLTDTQYF
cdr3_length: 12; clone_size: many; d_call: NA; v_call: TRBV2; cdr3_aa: CASSVSAQPQHF
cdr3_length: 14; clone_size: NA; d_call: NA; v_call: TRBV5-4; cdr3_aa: CASSLQGQQETQYF
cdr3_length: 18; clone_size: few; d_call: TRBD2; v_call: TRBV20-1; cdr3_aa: CSARASNLLAGGPYEQYF
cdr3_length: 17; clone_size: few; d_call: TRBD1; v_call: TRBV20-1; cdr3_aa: CSASSGQGVGGDTEAFF
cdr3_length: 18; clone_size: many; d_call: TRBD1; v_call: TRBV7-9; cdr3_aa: CASSPQLGQGATSYGYTF
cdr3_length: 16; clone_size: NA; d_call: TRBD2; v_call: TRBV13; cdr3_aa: CASRTIRGGSYNEQFF
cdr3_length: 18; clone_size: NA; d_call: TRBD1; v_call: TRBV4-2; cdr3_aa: CASSQEIAGTGVTDTQYF
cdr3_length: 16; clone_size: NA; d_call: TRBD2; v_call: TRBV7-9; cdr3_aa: CASSSSLAGGRNEQFF
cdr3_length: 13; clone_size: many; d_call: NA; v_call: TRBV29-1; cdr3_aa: CSVSGISTDTQYF
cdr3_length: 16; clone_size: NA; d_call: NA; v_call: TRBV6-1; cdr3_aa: CASSEVDSGWTDTQYF
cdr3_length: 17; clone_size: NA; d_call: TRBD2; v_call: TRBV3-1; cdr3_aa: CASSLSVASGGYDTQYF
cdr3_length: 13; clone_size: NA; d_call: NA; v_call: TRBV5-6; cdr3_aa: CASSRFGHQPQHF
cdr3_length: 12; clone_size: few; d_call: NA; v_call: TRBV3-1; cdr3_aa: CASSQAAGEQYF
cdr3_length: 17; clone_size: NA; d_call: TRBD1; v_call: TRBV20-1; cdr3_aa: CSARDLVTGGVLNEQFF
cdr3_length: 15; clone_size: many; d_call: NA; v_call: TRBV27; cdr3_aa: CASSLTTHAVSGYTF
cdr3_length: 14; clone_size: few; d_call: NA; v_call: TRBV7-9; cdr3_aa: CASSPLDRQETQYF
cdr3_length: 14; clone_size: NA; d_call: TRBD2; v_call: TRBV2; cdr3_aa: CASSELAGADTQYF
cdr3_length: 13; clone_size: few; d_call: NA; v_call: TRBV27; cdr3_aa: CASRITGANVLTF
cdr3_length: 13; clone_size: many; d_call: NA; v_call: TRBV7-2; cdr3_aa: CASSRSPSYEQYF
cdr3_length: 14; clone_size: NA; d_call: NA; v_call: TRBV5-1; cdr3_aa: CASSPEGPGDIQYF
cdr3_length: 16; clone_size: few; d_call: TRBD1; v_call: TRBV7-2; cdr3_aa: CASSLHGTGEGYGYTF
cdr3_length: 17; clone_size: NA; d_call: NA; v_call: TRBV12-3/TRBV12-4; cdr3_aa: CASSLRWTDSGANVLTF
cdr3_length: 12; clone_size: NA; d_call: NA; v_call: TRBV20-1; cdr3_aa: CSAGSGEAEAFF
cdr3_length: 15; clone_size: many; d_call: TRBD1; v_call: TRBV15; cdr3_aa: CATIDRGGSKNIQYF
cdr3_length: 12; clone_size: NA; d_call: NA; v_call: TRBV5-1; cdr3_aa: CASSSQADTQYF
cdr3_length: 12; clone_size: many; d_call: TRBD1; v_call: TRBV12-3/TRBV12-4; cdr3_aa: CASSGGTAEAFF
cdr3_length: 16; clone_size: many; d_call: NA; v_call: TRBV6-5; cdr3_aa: CASSYVPGGMGSGYTF
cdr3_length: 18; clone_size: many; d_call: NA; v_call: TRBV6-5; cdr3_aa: CASSYPVWKIRGSETQYF